A selection of T cell receptor beta chains follows, all from one sample in a study of metastatic and nonmetastatic thyroid tumors. From the PCR reads, TCRdb re-called clones with MiXCR. The repertoire holds 5,000 to 6,000 clones, under 35% seen once, with about a fifth in the top ten. Input material: adjacent normal tissue. These TCRs come from a female donor with papillary thyroid cancer or a benign thyroid nodule (not recorded which). Some clones in this sample may be carry-over from other donors' samples. CDR3s include the opening cysteine and the closing phenylalanine or tryptophan. D genes are given only for firm matches. Some rows have no size entry. The others give once, few or many, or a class for an expanded clone.

>TRBJ2-7|TRBV28|.|few
CASSLGRQVTYEQYF
TGTGCCAGCAGTTTAGGCCGACAGGTCACCTACGAGCAGTACTTC
>TRBJ1-2|TRBV6-1|.|few
CASSVTSHHGYTF
TGTGCCAGCAGTGTTACATCGCACCATGGCTACACCTTC
>TRBJ2-7|TRBV2|TRBD1|medium-sized
CASRTGGFGSYEQYF
TGTGCCAGCAGGACAGGGGGCTTCGGTTCCTACGAGCAGTACTTC
>TRBJ2-3|TRBV15|.|medium-sized
CATSRDRDTQYF
TGTGCCACCAGCAGAGATCGGGATACGCAGTATTTT
>TRBJ1-3|TRBV6-6|.|many
CASSYSGTTGNTIYF
TGTGCCAGCAGTTACTCCGGGACGACTGGAAACACCATATATTTT
>TRBJ1-1|TRBV13|.|.
CASSSDSDNMNTEAFF
TGTGCCAGCAGCTCAGACTCCGATAACATGAACACTGAAGCTTTCTTT
>TRBJ1-1|TRBV20-1|.|medium-sized
CSAKVGSRLNTEAFF
TGCAGTGCTAAGGTCGGCAGCCGATTGAACACTGAAGCTTTCTTT
>TRBJ2-1|TRBV6-6|.|.
CASSYLEGLEQFF
TGTGCCAGCAGTTACTTGGAAGGACTTGAGCAGTTCTTC
>TRBJ2-2|TRBV10-3|.|medium-sized
CAISESNREGAGELFF
TGTGCCATCAGTGAGTCGAACAGGGAGGGAGCCGGGGAGCTGTTTTTT
>TRBJ1-1|TRBV7-2|TRBD1|.
CASSPGTGTMTEAFF
TGTGCCAGCAGCCCCGGGACAGGGACGATGACTGAAGCTTTCTTT
>TRBJ1-4|TRBV5-1|TRBD1|many
CASSRGQGRNEKLFF
TGCGCCAGCAGCAGAGGACAGGGGAGGAATGAAAAACTGTTTTTT
>TRBJ1-2|TRBV20-1|.|once
CSVDSQGGYGYTF
TGCAGTGTGGACAGCCAGGGAGGCTATGGCTACACCTTC
>TRBJ1-1|TRBV10-3|TRBD1|few
CAISPTGEGTEAFF
TGTGCCATCAGCCCTACAGGGGAGGGCACTGAAGCTTTCTTT
>TRBJ1-3|TRBV20-1|.|.
CSARDRENTIYF
TGCAGTGCTAGAGATCGGGAAAACACCATATATTTT
>TRBJ2-7|TRBV7-6|.|.
CASSLVSGQDYEQYF
TGTGCCAGCAGCTTAGTTTCGGGTCAGGACTACGAGCAGTACTTC
>TRBJ1-3|TRBV11-2|.|.
CASSRTDGNTIYF
TGTGCCAGCAGCCGGACGGATGGAAACACCATATATTTT
>TRBJ2-2|TRBV5-1|.|.
CASEFEGAGELFF
TGCGCCAGCGAGTTCGAGGGGGCCGGGGAGCTGTTTTTT
>TRBJ2-7|TRBV6-2/TRBV6-3|TRBD1|.
CASSSSDRDREQYF
TGTGCCAGCAGTTCCTCGGACAGGGATCGCGAGCAGTACTTC
>TRBJ1-1|TRBV3-1|.|medium-sized
CASSQVGGPTEAFF
TGTGCCAGCAGCCAAGTAGGGGGGCCCACTGAAGCTTTCTTT
>TRBJ2-3|TRBV28|.|medium-sized
CASSLGRGAGSGTDTQYF
TGTGCCAGCAGCCTGGGACGGGGGGCGGGGAGCGGCACAGATACGCAGTATTTT
>TRBJ2-1|TRBV7-9|.|.
CASSLGGSEQFF
TGTGCCAGCAGCTTAGGAGGGTCCGAGCAGTTCTTC
>TRBJ2-7|TRBV18|TRBD1|.
CASSPRDRTYEQYF
TGTGCCAGCTCACCCCGGGACAGAACCTACGAGCAGTACTTC
>TRBJ2-7|TRBV6-2/TRBV6-3|.|.
CANKGQRGCEQYF
TGTGCCAATAAGGGACAGCGGGGGTGTGAGCAGTACTTC
>TRBJ2-2|TRBV30|.|.
CAWRDLRLGNTGELFF
TGTGCCTGGAGGGATTTAAGGCTTGGAAACACCGGGGAGCTGTTTTTT
>TRBJ2-7|TRBV20-1|.|.
CSARGAGGTEQYF
TGCAGTGCTAGAGGGGCAGGTGGGACCGAGCAGTACTTC
>TRBJ2-5|TRBV6-1|.|.
CASSDWAHQETQYF
TGTGCCAGCAGTGACTGGGCCCACCAAGAGACCCAGTACTTC
>TRBJ2-1|TRBV2|.|.
CASSERGASSYNEQFF
TGTGCCAGCAGTGAACGGGGGGCGAGCTCCTACAATGAGCAGTTCTTC
>TRBJ2-3|TRBV3-1|TRBD2|.
CASSQGLLTYRGTDTQYF
TGTGCCAGCAGCCAGGGACTACTTACTTATCGGGGCACAGATACGCAGTATTTT
>TRBJ1-1|TRBV5-5|.|.
CASTLDGTGMNTEAFF
TGTGCCAGCACCCTAGACGGGACGGGCATGAACACTGAAGCTTTCTTT
>TRBJ2-1|TRBV6-2/TRBV6-3|.|few
CASSPSGGSPAEQFF
TGTGCCAGCAGCCCTTCTGGGGGGTCCCCCGCTGAGCAGTTCTTC
>TRBJ2-7|TRBV4-1|.|few
CSSSNGVATSYEQYF
TGCTCCAGCAGCAATGGCGTCGCAACCTCCTACGAGCAGTACTTC
>TRBJ2-7|TRBV28|TRBD2|few
CASSETSGRSYEQYF
TGTGCCAGCAGTGAGACTAGCGGGCGATCCTACGAGCAGTACTTC
>TRBJ2-7|TRBV5-1|.|medium-sized
CASSLEGGDEQYF
TGCGCCAGCAGCTTGGAGGGCGGGGACGAGCAGTACTTC
>TRBJ2-7|TRBV4-2|TRBD1|.
CASSYSGTGESYEQYF
TGTGCCAGCAGCTATTCCGGGACAGGGGAATCCTACGAGCAGTACTTC
>TRBJ2-2|TRBV3-1|.|.
CASSQDFGNRDTGELFF
TGTGCCAGCAGCCAAGATTTCGGGAACAGAGACACCGGGGAGCTGTTTTTT
>TRBJ2-7|TRBV12-3/TRBV12-4|.|.
CASRPGTAFFSYEQYF
TGTGCCAGCAGACCTGGGACCGCCTTCTTCTCCTACGAGCAGTACTTC
>TRBJ2-5|TRBV6-5|.|.
CASLGVTETQYF
TGTGCCAGCCTTGGGGTAACAGAGACCCAGTACTTC
>TRBJ1-6|TRBV27|.|few
CASSLAGYSPLHF
TGTGCCAGCAGTTTAGCCGGTTATTCACCCCTCCACTTT
>TRBJ1-1|TRBV7-8|TRBD1|.
CASSRLPGQGKNTEAFF
TGTGCCAGCAGCCGCCTCCCAGGACAGGGGAAAAACACTGAAGCTTTCTTT
>TRBJ2-5|TRBV11-3|.|.
CASSLTKGETQYF
TGTGCCAGCAGCTTAACCAAGGGAGAGACCCAGTACTTC
>TRBJ2-7|TRBV2|TRBD2|medium-sized
CASLGLEGEEQYF
TGTGCCAGCTTGGGACTAGAGGGAGAAGAGCAGTACTTC
>TRBJ2-7|TRBV18|TRBD1|medium-sized
CASSPGTGVSYEQYF
TGTGCCAGCTCACCAGGGACAGGGGTTTCCTACGAGCAGTACTTC
>TRBJ2-5|TRBV9|TRBD2|few
CASSVATLAGGRGETQYF
TGTGCCAGCAGCGTAGCAACTCTAGCGGGAGGCCGAGGAGAGACCCAGTACTTC
>TRBJ1-3|TRBV18|.|.
CASSPPLTAGNTIYF
TGTGCCAGCTCACCACCCCTGACAGCCGGAAACACCATATATTTT
>TRBJ2-7|TRBV27|.|.
CASRRRGYEQYF
TGTGCCAGCAGACGCAGGGGTTACGAGCAGTACTTC
>TRBJ2-7|TRBV20-1|.|few
CSARGPDRMDDEQYF
TGCAGTGCTAGAGGGCCTGACAGGATGGACGACGAGCAGTACTTC